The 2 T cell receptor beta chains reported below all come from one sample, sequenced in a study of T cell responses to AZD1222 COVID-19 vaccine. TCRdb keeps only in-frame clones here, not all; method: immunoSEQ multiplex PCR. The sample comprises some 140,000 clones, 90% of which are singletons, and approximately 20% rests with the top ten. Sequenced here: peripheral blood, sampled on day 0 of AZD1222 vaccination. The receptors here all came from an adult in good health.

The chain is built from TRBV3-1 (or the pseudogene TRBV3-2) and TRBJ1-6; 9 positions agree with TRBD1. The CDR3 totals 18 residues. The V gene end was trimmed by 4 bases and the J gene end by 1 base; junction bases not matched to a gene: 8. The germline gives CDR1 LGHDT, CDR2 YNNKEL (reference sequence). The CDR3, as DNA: TGTGCCAGCAGCCCTCGGGACAGGGCGGATTCCTATAATTCACCCCTCCACTTT. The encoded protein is CASSPRDRADSYNSPLHF.

This chain's CDR3 is CASSYRSGGDYNEQFF. In DNA form, the CDR3 reads TGTGCCAGCAGTTACCGTAGCGGGGGGGACTACAATGAGCAGTTCTTC. This chain joins TRBV6-2 or TRBV6-3 and TRBJ2-1, with TRBD2 matching over 11 bases. The CDR3 length is 16 residues. Looked up from germline, CDR1 is MNHEY and CDR2 is SVGEGT. V lost 2 bases and J lost 3; bases outside the gene matches: 3.